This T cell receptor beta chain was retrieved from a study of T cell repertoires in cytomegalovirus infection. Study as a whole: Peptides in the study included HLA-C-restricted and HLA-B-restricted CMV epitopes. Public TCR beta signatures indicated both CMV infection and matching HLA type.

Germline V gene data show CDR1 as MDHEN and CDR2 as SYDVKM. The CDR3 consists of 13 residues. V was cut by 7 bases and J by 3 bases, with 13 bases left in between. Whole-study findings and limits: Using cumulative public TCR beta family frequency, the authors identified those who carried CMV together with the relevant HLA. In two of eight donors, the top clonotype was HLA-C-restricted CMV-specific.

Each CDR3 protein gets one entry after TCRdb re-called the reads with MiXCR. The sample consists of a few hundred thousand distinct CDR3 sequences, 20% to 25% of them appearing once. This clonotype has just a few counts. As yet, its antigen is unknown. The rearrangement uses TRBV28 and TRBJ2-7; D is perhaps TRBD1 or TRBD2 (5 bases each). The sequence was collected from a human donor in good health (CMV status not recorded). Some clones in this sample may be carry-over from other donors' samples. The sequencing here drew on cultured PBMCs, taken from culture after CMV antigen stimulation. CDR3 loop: CASKVGPYYEQYF. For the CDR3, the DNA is TGTGCCAGCAAGGTGGGACCGTACTACGAGCAGTACTTC.